This T cell receptor (beta chain) derives from a study of cytomegalovirus exposure and HLA in healthy donors. TCRdb's table, derived via immunoSEQ multiplex PCR, lists solely in-frame clones and lacks some. The top ten hold 0.7% to 0.85% of the sample, which has about 330,000 clones, 70% to 90% seen once. The trim removed 10 bases at V and 7 bases at J, leaving 10 bases unmatched. This CDR3 contains 14 residues. Germline-derived CDR1 and CDR2 are MDHEN and SYDVKM. The material sequenced was PBMCs. This receptor was obtained from a woman between 18 and 29 years old in good health and CMV-seronegative. The chain joins TRBV28 to TRBJ2-2; 9 nucleotides agree with TRBD1. CDR3 protein: CATWDRDKVGELFF. The CDR3, as DNA: TGTGCCACCTGGGACAGGGATAAGGTCGGGGAGCTGTTTTTT.